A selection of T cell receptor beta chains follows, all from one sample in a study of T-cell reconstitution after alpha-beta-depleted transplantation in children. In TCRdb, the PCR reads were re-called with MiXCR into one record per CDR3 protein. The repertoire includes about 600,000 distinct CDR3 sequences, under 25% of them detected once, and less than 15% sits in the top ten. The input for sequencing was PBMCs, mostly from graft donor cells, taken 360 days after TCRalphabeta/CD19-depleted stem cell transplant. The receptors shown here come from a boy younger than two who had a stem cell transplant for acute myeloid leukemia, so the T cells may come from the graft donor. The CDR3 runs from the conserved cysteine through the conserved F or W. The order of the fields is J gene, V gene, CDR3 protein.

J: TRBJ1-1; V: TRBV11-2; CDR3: CASRGTGYAEAFF
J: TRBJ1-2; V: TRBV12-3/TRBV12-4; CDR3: CASSLDDYGYTF
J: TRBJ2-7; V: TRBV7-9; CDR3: CASSYTSNAYEQYF
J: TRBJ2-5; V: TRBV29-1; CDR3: CSVVGGEYFETQYF
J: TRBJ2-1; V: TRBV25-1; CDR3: CASTEGGYEQFF
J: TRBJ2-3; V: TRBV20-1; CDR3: CCARAGWGQGATDTQYF
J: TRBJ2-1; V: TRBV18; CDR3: CASSPQGVSYNEQFF
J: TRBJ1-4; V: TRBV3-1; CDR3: CASSLTGTGENEKLFF
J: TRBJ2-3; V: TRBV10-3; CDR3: CAISESGLASLGRTQYF
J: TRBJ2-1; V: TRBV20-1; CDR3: CSARRLAGGPYNEQFF
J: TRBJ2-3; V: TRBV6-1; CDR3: CASSDGGLVDTQYF
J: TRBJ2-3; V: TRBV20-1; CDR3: CSATGTGDFADTQYF
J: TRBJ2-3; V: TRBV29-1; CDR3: CSVEKGGGPDTQYF
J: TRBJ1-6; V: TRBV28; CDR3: CASSLSGASNSPLHF
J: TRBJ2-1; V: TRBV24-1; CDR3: CATSDFRRGSGWNEQFF